The clone carrying this TCR beta chain was counted only a few times. Its target is unknown. CDR1 and CDR2 from the germline V gene are LGHNA and YSLEER. Trimming removed 3 bases from V and 5 bases from J; junction bases left unmatched: 8. This CDR3 is 16 amino acids long. Methods described previously, with TCR primers listed, were used for bulk TCR libraries. Each CDR3 protein gets one entry after TCRdb re-called the PCR reads with MiXCR. The table lists a few hundred thousand distinct CDR3 sequences, roughly 24% of them singletons. These data belong to a study of molecular identifiers for immune sequencing clone quantification. Looking at the study overall: In the replicates, RNA derived from approximately 20,000 or 100,000 naive CD8 cells was divided into five parts, and four were sequenced.

Using a CD8+CD4-CCR7+CD45RA+ phenotype, naive CD8 T cells were sorted. Study results and caveats: Clones carrying above 20 RNA copies accounted for over 98% of effector molecules, under 1% in naive cells.

The receptor's source is a human donor in good health. Some libraries in this study had Jurkat cell RNA spiked in. The chain uses TRBV4-3 and TRBJ2-1; TRBD2 matches 9 bases. The specimen sequenced was naive CD8+ T cells from blood, with Jurkat cell RNA spiked in. Indicated subset: FACS-sorted CD8+CD4-CCR7+CD45RA+ naive T cells. The CDR3 nucleotides are TGCGCCAGCAGCCAGTTGCCTAGCGGGAACAACAATGAGCAGTTCTTC. Protein product: CASSQLPSGNNNEQFF.